The entry below describes one T cell receptor beta chain. Each CDR3 protein gets one entry in TCRdb, which reprocessed the 5' RACE reads and gives no DNA. Its table records approximately 440,000 distinct CDR3 sequences. The data belong to a study of T cells expressing NK-cell markers. Material: blood T cells: a sorted CD56 or NKG2C T cell subset, CD4+ or CD8+ T cells, or bulk PBMC T cells (not recorded which). The receptor's source is a woman in her forties or fifties in good health.

The CDR3 protein is CASSATENKNTEAFF. The chain joins TRBV9 to TRBJ1-1. The V gene's germline CDR1 is SGDLS and CDR2 YYNGEE. This CDR3 has 15 residues.